There are many counts of the clone carrying this TCR beta chain. The sample is drawn from a study of neurological immune-mediated disorders. Unmatched junction bases numbered 5, after V lost 2 bases and J lost 7 bases. The CDR3 contains 16 residues. The V gene's germline CDR1 is MNHNY and CDR2 SVGAGI (reference sequence). Via MiXCR, TCRdb re-called the 5' RACE reads, giving one row per CDR3 protein. The table shows 19,000 or so distinct CDR3 sequences, with around 13% occurring only once. This TCR derives from a woman aged 55 to 70 with HTLV-1-associated myelopathy (HAM/TSP). V and J are TRBV6-6 and TRBJ2-2; 12 bases map to TRBD2. The sequencing input was CD4+ T cells from blood. The CDR3 DNA follows: TGTGCCAGCAGTTACGGGACTAGCGGGTGGGACGGGGAGCTGTTTTTT. Translating gives CASSYGTSGWDGELFF.